This T cell receptor beta chain was observed in a study of blood T cell repertoires in COVID-19. In the study overall: From the United States, Italy and Spain came samples of acute and convalescent COVID-19. From T cells, B-cell-depleted T cells, or PBMCs came the material, which was cDNA or gDNA.

Per the authors' pipeline: The authors estimated nucleated cell counts from reference gene primer amplification. The table came from immunoSEQ multiplex PCR; TCRdb's copy has only in-frame clones and leaves some out. The V and J calls and the clone size are those of that table, but D and trimming were determined from the DNA. This table holds 300,000 to 400,000 clones, around four fifths found once. CDR3 length: 14 amino acids. V was clipped by 0 bases and J by 7 bases, with 13 bases between them. Germline loops: CDR1 SGHRS, CDR2 YFSETQ. What was sequenced was peripheral blood. The genes are TRBV5-1 and TRBJ1-2; maybe TRBD1 (5 bases). This clonotype originated in a man aged 25 to 40 with active or convalescent COVID-19. DNA for the CDR3: TGCGCCAGCAGCTTGGGGCAGGGTGACGGTGGCTACACCTTC. This sequence encodes CASSLGQGDGGYTF.